The clone carrying this TCR beta chain was counted many times. Antigen unknown. This specimen comes from a study of T cells in Graves' hyperthyroidism and ophthalmopathy. This CDR3 comprises 16 residues. Germline V gene lookup returns CDR1 SGHDN and CDR2 FVKESK. The V gene end was trimmed by 4 bases and the J gene end by 0 bases; junction bases not matched to a gene: 6. The PBMCs studied were ones that came from 8 to 10 ml fresh peripheral blood. TCR beta CDR3 region amplification was performed from RNA transcripts. TCR CDR3 underwent first-round RT-PCR with the HTBI primer set. TCRdb re-called the multiplex PCR reads through MiXCR, storing one row per CDR3 protein. The table shows around 520,000 distinct CDR3 sequences, with approximately 24% occurring only once. Broader study findings: Within blood appeared most thyroid clonotypes that had expanded above 0.001.

This receptor was identified in a woman aged 30 to 39 with Graves' ophthalmopathy. V and J are TRBV14 and TRBJ1-1, with TRBD1 matching 9 bases. The specimen sequenced was blood. This CDR3 reads CASSLGTGLLNTEAFF. DNA of the CDR3: TGTGCCAGCAGCCTTGGGACAGGGTTACTGAACACTGAAGCTTTCTTT.